These 24 T cell receptor beta chains share one sample of origin, sequenced in a study of blood T cells in healthy people across ages. Primed by a sample-barcoded 5' primer and a J-beta primer mix, a second PCR proceeded for roughly 6 to 12 cycles. TCRdb re-derived calls from the 5' RACE reads in MiXCR, one entry per CDR3 protein. The sample carries around 500,000 distinct CDR3 sequences, roughly a quarter recorded once. This sample was shared with a second study, whose subject was T cells of mothers and their children.

Sample: blood. Receptors were obtained from a boy between 2 and 15 years old in good health.

V is TRBV7-2 and J is TRBJ2-5; possibly TRBD1 or TRBD2 for D (6 bases each). Germline lookup yields CDR1 SGHTA and CDR2 FQGNSA. Deletions cut 4 bases from V and 0 bases from J, with 12 bases between. CDR3 size: 15 residues. CDR3 region: CASSSGGGYQETQYF. In DNA form, the CDR3 reads TGTGCCAGCAGCTCCGGAGGGGGTTACCAAGAGACCCAGTACTTC.

In this sample, this clonotype turned up a few times. V usage is TRBV6-5 and J usage is TRBJ1-6, with D possibly TRBD1 on 5 matching bases. The CDR3 is 12 amino acids. V was cut by 6 bases and J by 9 bases, with 9 bases left in between. Germline-derived CDR1 and CDR2 are MNHEY and SVGAGI. The CDR3: CASSRGSSPLHF. Written as DNA, the CDR3 is TGTGCCAGCAGCCGGGGGAGTTCACCCCTCCACTTT.

The chain carries TRBV10-3 and TRBJ2-5; tentatively, D is TRBD1 (7 bases). Germline CDR1 is ENHRY and CDR2 is SYGVKD. Trimming stripped 2 bases from V and 3 bases from J, with 13 bases between. CDR3 length: 15 amino acids. The CDR3 bases are TGTGCCATCAGTGAGAGACAGGGACTCGAAGAGACCCAGTACTTC. It encodes CAISERQGLEETQYF.

The chain couples TRBV27 to TRBJ1-1; TRBD1 is a possible D gene (5 bases). CDR1 MNHEY and CDR2 SMNVEV come from the germline V gene (reference sequence). The CDR3 spans 13 residues. The V gene lost 6 bases and the J gene lost 6 bases, with 14 bases spanning the gap. The CDR3 spells CASRGVWDAEAFF. In nucleotides, the CDR3 is TGTGCCAGCAGGGGGGTCTGGGACGCTGAAGCTTTCTTT.

Concerning this clonotype: Relative to the germline gene, one junction end is altered; a read error may explain this. The chain joins TRBV2 to TRBJ1-1; D unclear. The CDR3 consists of 8 residues. Looked up from germline, CDR1 is SNHLY and CDR2 is FYNNEI. CDR3 sequence reads: CASTNRPF. CDR3 in DNA: TGTGCCAGCACCAACCGGCCTTTT.

This clonotype was seen a handful of times. The chain is built from TRBV10-3 and TRBJ1-4; D possibly corresponds to TRBD1 (5 bases). The V and J ends lost 2 bases and 5 bases respectively, with 15 bases between them. The CDR3 loop spans 16 amino acids. Per germline, CDR1 ENHRY and CDR2 SYGVKD. CDR3 coding DNA: TGTGCCATCAGTGAGACCTCGGGACCCTACAATGAAAAACTGTTTTTT. Encoded protein: CAISETSGPYNEKLFF.

The rearrangement joins TRBV5-1 to TRBJ2-2, with 11 bases fitting TRBD2. J lost 7 bases, V lost 1 base, and 6 bases had no gene match. CDR3 length: 16 residues. From germline, CDR1 is SGHRS and CDR2 YFSETQ. Here the CDR3 reads CASSLPTSGNVGELFF. CDR3 nucleotide sequence: TGCGCCAGCAGCTTGCCGACTAGCGGGAACGTCGGGGAGCTGTTTTTT.

This clonotype was counted many times. The chain uses TRBV7-2 and TRBJ2-3; TRBD2 agrees at 12 bases. CDR3 length: 16 amino acids. Germline V lookup: CDR1 SGHTA, CDR2 FQGNSA. V lost 3 bases, J lost 5 bases, and 6 bases stayed unmatched. DNA of the CDR3: TGTGCCAGCAGCTTGCAACTAGCGGGAGGCCGAGATACGCAGTATTTT. Its translation is CASSLQLAGGRDTQYF. The full variable domain, rest sourced from reference TRBV7-2 and TRBJ2-3, is GAGVSQSPSNKVTEKGKDVELRCDPISGHTALYWYRQSLGQGLEFLIYFQGNSAPDKSGLPSDRFSAERTGGSVSTLTIQRTQQEDSAVYLCASSLQLAGGRDTQYFGPGTRLTVL.

This chain links TRBV28 with TRBJ1-1, with D possibly TRBD1 on 5 matching bases. Trimming took 7 bases from V and 1 from J, leaving 10 bases between them. The germline gives CDR1 MDHEN, CDR2 SYDVKM. The CDR3 contains 13 residues. The CDR3 nucleotides read TGTGCCAGCACCCATGGGGGGAACACTGAAGCTTTCTTT. Translating it yields CASTHGGNTEAFF.

The chain joins TRBV10-3 to TRBJ1-2, with 7 bases that match TRBD1. The junction had 11 bases not matched to a gene; V was cut back by 6 bases and J by 7 bases. The length of the CDR3 is 14 residues. Per germline, CDR1 ENHRY and CDR2 SYGVKD. CDR3 DNA: TGTGCCATCAGCGATCGACAGGGCCGGAGTGGCTACACCTTC. This translates into CAISDRQGRSGYTF.

This clonotype was seen more than once but under ten times. The chain recombines TRBV10-3 with TRBJ2-7; no clear D. CDR1 and CDR2 from the germline V gene are ENHRY and SYGVKD. V lost 6 bases, J lost 2 bases, and 17 bases lay in between. This CDR3 contains 15 residues. The CDR3 bases are TGTGCCATCAGCCCATCGGACGGTACCACCTACGAGCAGTACTTC. Translation: CAISPSDGTTYEQYF.

This rearrangement joins TRBV12-3 or TRBV12-4 to TRBJ2-7, with D tentatively TRBD1 or TRBD2 (5 bases each). This CDR3 has 13 amino acids. The V end lost 6 bases, the J end lost 7 bases, and 16 bases lay between the germline ends. CDR3 amino acids: CASSVGTAEEQYF. CDR3 DNA: TGTGCCAGCAGCGTCGGGACGGCTGAGGAGCAGTACTTC.

In its sample, this clonotype was seen a few times. V is TRBV5-1 and J is TRBJ2-4; TRBD1 matches at 8 bases. V shed 4 bases, J shed 6 bases, and the junction held 9 bases outside the gene matches. Germline V CDR1 and CDR2: SGHRS, YFSETQ. The CDR3 is 15 amino acids. CDR3 loop: CASSPPGTGGNIQYF. CDR3 DNA: TGCGCCAGCAGCCCCCCCGGGACAGGAGGAAACATTCAGTACTTC. Combining the CDR3 with reference TRBV5-1 and TRBJ2-4 gives the whole variable domain KAGVTQTPRYLIKTRGQQVTLSCSPISGHRSVSWYQQTPGQGLQFLFEYFSETQRNKGNFPGRFSGRQFSNSRSEMNVSTLELGDSALYLCASSPPGTGGNIQYFGAGTRLSVL.

This clonotype was observed many times. This rearrangement joins TRBV7-6 to TRBJ2-3, with D possibly being TRBD2 (6 bases). The CDR3 runs 15 residues. V lost 2 bases and J 0 bases, leaving 9 bases between the germline ends. Germline V gene data show CDR1 as SGHVS and CDR2 as FNYEAQ. CDR3 in DNA: TGTGCCAGCAGCTTACTCGCGGGGAGCACAGATACGCAGTATTTT. Translating gives CASSLLAGSTDTQYF.

The chain has TRBV20-1 and TRBJ2-1, with 10 nucleotides matching TRBD1. CDR3 length: 16 residues. Unmatched junction bases numbered 12, after V lost 7 bases and J lost 3 bases. Per the germline V gene, CDR1 is DFQATT and CDR2 is SNEGSKA (reference sequence). CDR3 residues: CSVPRDRGLVYNEQFF. The CDR3 coding sequence is TGCAGTGTTCCCCGGGACAGGGGACTGGTCTACAATGAGCAGTTCTTC.

The rearrangement uses TRBV6-6 and TRBJ2-3, with D possibly being TRBD1 (5 bases). CDR1 is MNHNY, CDR2 SVGAGI, per germline (reference sequence). V was trimmed by 2 bases and J by 0 bases, leaving 12 bases between them. There are 16 residues in the CDR3. The CDR3 loop is CASSYREGVSTDTQYF. Written as DNA, the CDR3 is TGTGCCAGCAGTTACAGGGAAGGGGTGAGCACAGATACGCAGTATTTT.

This clonotype was counted only a few times. The V and J genes are TRBV12-3 or TRBV12-4 and TRBJ2-5; the match to TRBD1 covers 12 bases. Trimming took 5 bases from V and 12 from J; bases not matched to a gene: 4. This CDR3 spans 12 amino acids. CDR3 DNA sequence: TGTGCCAGCAGTCCCGGGACAGGGGGCAAGTACTTC. Amino acids: CASSPGTGGKYF.

This clonotype was seen more than once but under ten times. V gene TRBV11-2 combines with J gene TRBJ2-5, with TRBD2 identical over 14 bases. Gene TRBJ2-1 matches the end of the DNA better, so the J call may be wrong. Per germline, CDR1 SGHAT and CDR2 FQNNGV. This CDR3 comprises 15 residues. The CDR3 loop reads CASSLGGLAGEEQFF. The CDR3 coding sequence is TGTGCCAGCAGCTTAGGGGGACTAGCGGGGGAAGAGCAGTTCTTC.

The chain joins TRBV20-1 to TRBJ1-1; D call uncertain. The germline CDR1 and CDR2 sequences are DFQATT and SNEGSKA (reference sequence). The CDR3 is made up of 12 amino acids. V was trimmed by 3 bases and J by 5 bases, leaving 10 bases between them. CDR3 residues: CSASKGETEAFF. The DNA for the CDR3 is TGCAGTGCTAGTAAAGGTGAAACTGAAGCTTTCTTT.

The table lists this clonotype with a few counts. The chain combines TRBV27 with TRBJ2-5, with D unresolved. The end of the DNA fits TRBJ2-7 better, so the J call may be wrong. This CDR3 has 13 amino acids. Germline V lookup: CDR1 MNHEY, CDR2 SMNVEV (reference sequence). CDR3 nucleotides: TGTGCCAGCAGTCCCAGAACCCCCTACGAGCAGTACTTC. Translation: CASSPRTPYEQYF.

V and J are TRBV7-9 and TRBJ2-1; 8 positions match TRBD2. The CDR3 is made up of 15 amino acids. Germline V gene sequence: CDR1 SEHNR, CDR2 FQNEAQ (reference sequence). Trimming cost V 5 bases and J 4 bases; bases outside gene matches: 7. In DNA, the CDR3 is TGTGCCAGCAGCGCCGCGCGGGGGGCATACAATGAGCAGTTCTTC. Translated, it gives CASSAARGAYNEQFF.

A few counts support this clonotype. V gene TRBV7-3 combines with J gene TRBJ1-1; D uncertain. Trimming left V 3 bases short and J 0 bases short, with 14 bases between. This CDR3 spans 16 amino acids. Per germline, CDR1 SGHTA and CDR2 FQGTGA. CDR3 nucleotide sequence: TGTGCCAGCAGCTTGGTGGCGGTGGAAATGAACACTGAAGCTTTCTTT. This translates into CASSLVAVEMNTEAFF. Drawing the rest from reference TRBV7-3 and TRBJ1-1, the complete variable domain is GAGVSQTPSNKVTEKGKYVELRCDPISGHTALYWYRQSLGQGPEFLIYFQGTGAADDSGLPNDRFFAVRPEGSVSTLKIQRTERGDSAVYLCASSLVAVEMNTEAFFGQGTRLTVV.

This clonotype appeared a few times. The chain is built from TRBV7-6 and TRBJ1-4; D not certain. With 5 bases removed from V and 8 bases from J, the gap between germline ends came to 15 bases. The CDR3 sequence is 14 residues long. Germline loops: CDR1 SGHVS, CDR2 FNYEAQ. The chain's CDR3 is CASSPSSIKEKLFF. The CDR3 DNA is TGTGCCAGCAGCCCGAGTTCGATAAAGGAAAAACTGTTTTTT.

The chain couples TRBV19 to TRBJ1-1; maybe TRBD1 (5 bases). The CDR3 spans 13 residues. V was clipped by 6 bases and J by 1 base, with 9 bases between them. Germline CDR1 LNHDA, CDR2 SQIVND (reference sequence). The CDR3 DNA sequence: TGTGCCAGTAGGGACACCAGGAACACTGAAGCTTTCTTT. Amino acids: CASRDTRNTEAFF. Drawing the rest from reference TRBV19 and TRBJ1-1, the complete variable domain is DGGITQSPKYLFRKEGQNVTLSCEQNLNHDAMYWYRQDPGQGLRLIYYSQIVNDFQKGDIAEGYSVSREKKESFPLTVTSAQKNPTAFYLCASRDTRNTEAFFGQGTRLTVV.